The sequence of this T cell receptor beta chain was determined in a study of persistence of HIV-infected CD4 T cells. The libraries were made with immunoSEQ version 4 in survey mode. Here immunoSEQ multiplex PCR was the method, and the copy in TCRdb shows in-frame clones only, minus some. In the table there are about 51,000 clones, around 90% of which are singletons. On this clone itself: What it recognizes is unknown.

Nonspecific anti-CD3/anti-CD28 bead stimulation represents the broad CD4+ T cell repertoire. Sorting of responding CD4+ T cells relied on upregulated CD40 ligand together with CD69. Sequencing was performed on CD4+ T cells sorted from PBMCs after roughly 18-hour stimulation, taken from a patient who received antiretroviral therapy. This TCR derives from an adult woman with HIV who was CMV-seropositive.

CDR3: CASSQLQGVNTEAFF. The CDR3 nucleotides read TGTGCCAGCAGCCAATTACAGGGGGTGAACACTGAAGCTTTCTTT. This chain uses TRBV7-6 with TRBJ1-1; 8 bases match TRBD1. The germline CDR1 and CDR2 sequences are SGHVS and FNYEAQ. The length of the CDR3 is 15 residues. J gave up 0 bases and V 5 bases, and 5 bases lay outside the gene matches.